These 20 T cell receptor beta chains were all obtained from the same sample, sequenced in a study of T cells after posttransplantation cyclophosphamide. Generated by immunoSEQ multiplex PCR, the TCRdb table keeps only in-frame clones and is missing some. Among about 20,000 clones, less than 99% were seen once, and the ten largest hold approximately 0.16%. The naive gate required viable CD3+CD4+ or CD3+CD8+ cells with CCR7+CD45RA+CD45RO-CD95-CD27+CD28+ phenotype. Sequencing was performed on naive CD4+ T cells sorted from PBMCs. These receptors all stem from a man aged 35 to 55 in good health, CMV-negative, and a related stem cell transplant donor.

This clone has only one observation. V is TRBV19 and J is TRBJ2-6; possibly TRBD2 for D (6 bases). This CDR3 has 16 amino acids. Trimming left V 5 bases short and J 1 base short, with 12 bases between. The germline CDR1 and CDR2 sequences are LNHDA and SQIVND (reference sequence). In DNA form, the CDR3 reads TGTGCCAGTAGTGTGGAGGGTAGATCTGGGGCCAACGTCCTGACTTTC. Residues: CASSVEGRSGANVLTF.

V usage is TRBV5-4 and J usage is TRBJ2-5; D is ambiguous. The CDR3 is 14 residues long. Trimming shortened V by 1 base and J by 4 bases, and 11 bases separated the two germline ends. Germline V gives CDR1 SGHNT, CDR2 YYREEE (reference sequence). In nucleotides, the CDR3 is TGTGCCAGCAGCTTGACGGGTCGGCGAGAGACCCAGTACTTC. It yields the protein CASSLTGRRETQYF.

The V and J genes are TRBV10-3 and TRBJ2-1; a possible D gene is TRBD2 (6 bases). V gave up 0 bases and J gave up 4 bases, with 13 bases separating them. The CDR3 covers 16 residues. CDR1 is ENHRY, CDR2 SYGVKD, per germline. The CDR3 here is CAISESKDGTYNEQFF. The DNA for the CDR3 is TGTGCCATCAGTGAGTCGAAGGACGGGACTTACAATGAGCAGTTCTTC.

This sequence joins TRBV7-3 and TRBJ1-1; 8 bases agree with TRBD1. Germline CDR1 reads SGHTA; CDR2 reads FQGTGA. With 3 bases clipped from V and 7 bases from J, the junction kept 4 bases outside the gene matches. The CDR3 runs 13 residues. CDR3 nucleotide sequence: TGTGCCAGCAGCTTCCTCGGACAGGGTGAAGCTTTCTTT. This gives the protein CASSFLGQGEAFF.

The CDR3 reads CASSFGAYENEQYF. The CDR3 coding sequence is TGTGCCAGCAGCTTTGGGGCATATGAAAACGAGCAGTACTTC. The V gene is TRBV7-6, the J gene TRBJ2-7, with D maybe TRBD1 (5 bases). This CDR3 spans 14 amino acids. Germline V gene data show CDR1 as SGHVS and CDR2 as FNYEAQ. The V end lost 3 bases, the J end lost 5 bases, and 14 bases lay between the germline ends.

The chain joins TRBV30 to TRBJ1-5; TRBD1 is a possible D gene (6 bases). The germline CDR1 and CDR2 sequences are GTSNPN and SVGIG (reference sequence). The length of the CDR3 is 14 residues. V lost 1 base, J lost 3 bases, and 10 bases lay in between. The DNA for the CDR3 is TGTGCCTGGAGTGGTGGACAGTCCAATCAGCCCCAGCATTTT. This sequence encodes CAWSGGQSNQPQHF.

This chain connects TRBV5-4 to TRBJ2-7; a weak D match, TRBD2 (6 bases). Germline CDR1 SGHNT, CDR2 YYREEE (reference sequence). V lost 1 base and J 0 bases, leaving 11 bases between the germline ends. The CDR3 runs 15 residues. The CDR3 sequence: CASSLFSGSSYEQYF. The CDR3 DNA follows: TGTGCCAGCAGCTTGTTTAGCGGAAGCTCCTACGAGCAGTACTTC.

The table lists this clone with a count of one. CDR3 sequence reads: CASSPDTYNEKLFF. Here the CDR3 DNA reads TGTGCCAGCAGTCCCGACACCTATAATGAAAAACTGTTTTTT. This chain joins TRBV7-6 and TRBJ1-4, with D unclear. The CDR3 is 14 residues long. V gave up 6 bases and J gave up 4 bases, with 12 bases separating them. Germline V lookup: CDR1 SGHVS, CDR2 FNYEAQ.

V is TRBV28 and J is TRBJ2-2; TRBD2 matches at 13 bases. The V and J ends lost 5 bases and 7 bases, in that order; junction bases with no gene match: 7. The CDR3 extends over 16 amino acids. Germline V gives CDR1 MDHEN, CDR2 SYDVKM. CDR3 amino acids: CASSLGLAGRFGELFF. The CDR3 nucleotides read TGTGCCAGCAGTCTGGGACTAGCGGGAAGGTTCGGGGAGCTGTTTTTT.

The V and J genes are TRBV30 and TRBJ2-7, with 11 bases identical to TRBD2. This CDR3 is 19 amino acids long. The J segment lost 0 bases and the V segment lost 4 bases, leaving 17 bases of the junction unmatched. CDR1 is GTSNPN, CDR2 SVGIG, per germline (reference sequence). CDR3: CAWTRSGASGRSNSYEQYF. The CDR3 DNA follows: TGTGCCTGGACCCGCTCAGGGGCTAGCGGGAGGTCCAACTCCTACGAGCAGTACTTC.

The rearrangement uses TRBV5-5 and TRBJ1-2, with a tentative D call TRBD1 (6 bases). This CDR3 is built from 16 residues. With 0 bases removed from V and 4 bases from J, the gap between germline ends came to 16 bases. CDR1 and CDR2 (germline): SGHKS, YYEKEE (reference sequence). The CDR3 DNA follows: TGTGCCAGCAGCTTGGCCGGGCAGAAGACAGGCTATGGCTACACCTTC. Its translation: CASSLAGQKTGYGYTF.

In DNA form, the CDR3 reads TGTGCCAGCAGCCCTACTACTAGCTTAAACACCGGGGAGCTGTTTTTT. It yields the protein CASSPTTSLNTGELFF. This sequence joins TRBV9 and TRBJ2-2, with D possibly matching TRBD2 (6 bases). CDR3 length: 16 residues. Germline V CDR1 and CDR2: SGDLS, YYNGEE. V lost 4 bases and J lost 2, with 15 bases in between.

The J gene is TRBJ2-3, the V gene TRBV28; TRBD1 matches 7 bases. The CDR3 is made up of 16 amino acids. The V gene end was trimmed by 5 bases and the J gene end by 4 bases; junction bases not matched to a gene: 12. From germline, CDR1 is MDHEN and CDR2 SYDVKM. CDR3 region: CASSQRQGERADTQYF. The CDR3, as DNA: TGTGCCAGCAGTCAAAGACAGGGCGAACGGGCAGATACGCAGTATTTT.

J is TRBJ2-7 and V is TRBV18, with D possibly TRBD1 on 6 matching bases. This CDR3 spans 14 amino acids. Trimming cost V 3 bases and J 2 bases, with 11 bases left between them. CDR1 and CDR2 from the germline V gene are KGHSH and LQKENI. The CDR3 sequence is CASSPTGIAYEQYF. The CDR3, as DNA: TGTGCCAGCTCACCCACAGGGATCGCCTACGAGCAGTACTTC.

The V gene is TRBV4-2, the J gene TRBJ2-7; possible D gene TRBD1, 6 bases. Trimming pared 0 bases from V and 2 bases from J, leaving 11 bases between. Germline values: CDR1 LGHNA, CDR2 YNFKEQ. The CDR3 consists of 15 residues. CDR3 bases: TGTGCCAGCAGCCAAGAGATACAGGGCCCCTACGAGCAGTACTTC. Protein sequence: CASSQEIQGPYEQYF.

J is TRBJ2-7 and V is TRBV4-2; 16 nucleotides agree with TRBD2. V lost 0 bases, J lost 3 bases, and 5 bases stayed unmatched. Germline V CDR1 and CDR2: LGHNA, YNFKEQ. The CDR3 spans 18 residues. This CDR3 is CASSQDRGLAGGIYEQYF. The CDR3 coding sequence is TGTGCCAGCAGCCAAGATCGGGGACTAGCGGGAGGGATCTACGAGCAGTACTTC.

The chain joins TRBV27 to TRBJ2-7; 11 bases align to TRBD1. Germline V lookup: CDR1 MNHEY, CDR2 SMNVEV (reference sequence). This CDR3 has 16 residues. Trimming at V came to 5 bases and at J to 4 bases, leaving 10 bases not matched to a gene. The CDR3 loop is CASSGGQGVYGYEQYF. CDR3 DNA: TGTGCCAGCAGTGGGGGACAGGGGGTTTATGGGTACGAGCAGTACTTC.

This clone occurred once. The V call is TRBV7-9, the J call TRBJ1-2; maybe TRBD1 (5 bases). Germline V gives CDR1 SEHNR, CDR2 FQNEAQ (reference sequence). V gave up 1 base and J gave up 2 bases, with 8 bases separating them. The length of the CDR3 is 14 residues. Here the CDR3 DNA reads TGTGCCAGCAGCTTAGAGGCAGGGAACTATGGCTACACCTTC. Its translation: CASSLEAGNYGYTF.

This clone was detected only once. The CDR3 reads CASSFRQPLTNTEAFF. CDR3 sequence (DNA): TGTGCCAGCAGCTTTCGCCAACCACTAACGAACACTGAAGCTTTCTTT. This sequence joins TRBV5-4 and TRBJ1-1; D remains ambiguous. CDR3 length: 16 amino acids. V shed 2 bases and J shed 1 base, with 15 bases lying between them. Germline V CDR1 and CDR2: SGHNT, YYREEE (reference sequence).

The chain has TRBV5-6 and TRBJ1-3; D not certain. Germline values: CDR1 SGHDT, CDR2 YYEEEE. The CDR3 covers 15 residues. Deletions cut 2 bases from V and 0 bases from J, with 9 bases between. CDR3 protein: CASSFDTSSGNTIYF. For the CDR3, the DNA is TGTGCCAGCAGCTTTGACACGAGCTCTGGAAACACCATATATTTT.